This T cell receptor (beta chain) was found in a study of early T cells in non-severe SARS-CoV-2 infection. Looking at the study overall: Bulk RNA from unsorted whole blood was sequenced; chains were unpaired. Findings of the study overall: VDJdb matching skewed toward anti-spike CD8 responses, missing private and CD4 specificities.

This clonotype has more than one count but fewer than ten. Its antigen is not known. Unique molecular identifier tags were affixed to discrete cDNA molecules. MiXCR was run by TCRdb on the 5' RACE reads, yielding one entry per CDR3 protein. This table holds about 66,000 distinct CDR3 sequences, 8% to 9.5% found once. CDR3 length: 11 residues. The germline V gene encodes CDR1 SGHTA and CDR2 FQGNSA. V dropped 5 bases and J dropped 3 bases, with 4 bases sitting between them. Sample: whole blood. The chain is built from TRBV7-2 and TRBJ1-2, with D unclear. The TCR sequence derives from an adult who was a healthcare worker with PCR-confirmed SARS-CoV-2 infection or an uninfected control (not recorded which). The CDR3 coding sequence is TGTGCCAGCAGCGACCACTATGGCTACACCTTC. Its protein is CASSDHYGYTF.